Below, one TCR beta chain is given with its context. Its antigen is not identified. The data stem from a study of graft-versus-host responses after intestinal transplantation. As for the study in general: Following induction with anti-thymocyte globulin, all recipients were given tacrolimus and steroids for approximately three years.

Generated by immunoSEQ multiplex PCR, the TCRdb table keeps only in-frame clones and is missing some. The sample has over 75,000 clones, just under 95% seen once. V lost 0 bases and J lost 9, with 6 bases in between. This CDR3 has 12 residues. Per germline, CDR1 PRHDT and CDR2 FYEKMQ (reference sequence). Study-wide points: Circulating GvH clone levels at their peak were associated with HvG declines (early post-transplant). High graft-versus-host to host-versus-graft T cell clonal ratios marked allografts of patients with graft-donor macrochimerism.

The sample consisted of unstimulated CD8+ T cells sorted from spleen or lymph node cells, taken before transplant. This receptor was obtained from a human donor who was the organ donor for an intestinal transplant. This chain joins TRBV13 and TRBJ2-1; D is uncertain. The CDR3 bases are TGTGCCAGCAGCTTAGGATACTTTGAGCAGTTCTTC. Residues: CASSLGYFEQFF.